A selection of T cell receptor beta chains follows, all from one sample in a study of long-term antiretroviral therapy in people with HIV. Assay used: immunoSEQ multiplex PCR; TCRdb lists only in-frame clones, some missing. This sample yields about 25,000 clones, of which 80% to 90% are seen a single time; more than 15% belongs to the top ten. The specimen comprised unsorted PBMCs, sampled 1.2 years after starting antiretroviral therapy. These receptors came from a man aged 45 to 65 with HIV. The CDR3 runs from the conserved cysteine through the conserved F or W. The order of the fields is D gene, clone size, J gene, V gene, CDR3 protein, CDR3 DNA. D genes are given only for firm matches. A clone size is listed for some rows: how often the clone was seen (once, few, many), or a class if it is expanded.

d_gene: TRBD2; abundance: -; j_gene: TRBJ2-4; v_gene: TRBV28; CDR3aa: CASSLLAGGQDIQYF; CDR3nt: TGTGCCAGCAGTCTTCTAGCGGGGGGGCAGGACATTCAGTACTTC
d_gene: TRBD1; abundance: -; j_gene: TRBJ1-5; v_gene: TRBV7-6; CDR3aa: CASSLDRKQPQHF; CDR3nt: TGTGCCAGCAGCTTGGACAGGAAGCAGCCCCAGCATTTT
d_gene: -; abundance: -; j_gene: TRBJ2-7; v_gene: TRBV19; CDR3aa: CASSIKFQREFIDEQYF; CDR3nt: TGTGCCAGTAGTATTAAGTTTCAGAGGGAATTTATCGACGAGCAGTACTTC
d_gene: -; abundance: -; j_gene: TRBJ2-3; v_gene: TRBV7-9; CDR3aa: CASSLGSGLGTDTQYF; CDR3nt: TGTGCCAGCAGCTTAGGGTCGGGGCTAGGCACAGATACGCAGTATTTT
d_gene: TRBD1; abundance: -; j_gene: TRBJ1-2; v_gene: TRBV9; CDR3aa: CASSAGLDRGSLGYTF; CDR3nt: TGTGCCAGCAGCGCCGGACTTGACAGGGGATCGTTAGGCTACACCTTC
d_gene: -; abundance: -; j_gene: TRBJ2-5; v_gene: TRBV29-1; CDR3aa: CSVPRDNQETQYF; CDR3nt: TGCAGCGTGCCCAGGGATAACCAAGAGACCCAGTACTTC
d_gene: TRBD2; abundance: -; j_gene: TRBJ2-3; v_gene: TRBV19; CDR3aa: CASQGLAAHTDTQYF; CDR3nt: TGTGCCAGTCAAGGACTAGCGGCACACACAGATACGCAGTATTTT
d_gene: TRBD1; abundance: -; j_gene: TRBJ2-7; v_gene: TRBV27; CDR3aa: CASSWLGTGKTEQYF; CDR3nt: TGTGCCAGCAGTTGGCTGGGGACAGGGAAAACCGAGCAGTACTTC
d_gene: -; abundance: few; j_gene: TRBJ1-5; v_gene: TRBV2; CDR3aa: CASTGVRQPQHF; CDR3nt: TGTGCCAGCACGGGAGTCAGGCAGCCCCAGCATTTT
d_gene: TRBD1; abundance: -; j_gene: TRBJ1-4; v_gene: TRBV5-1; CDR3aa: CASSRSGQGTKLFF; CDR3nt: TGCGCCAGCAGCCGTTCGGGACAGGGAACAAAACTGTTTTTT
d_gene: -; abundance: -; j_gene: TRBJ1-2; v_gene: TRBV27; CDR3aa: CASSTAGRPNYGYTF; CDR3nt: TGTGCCAGCAGTACCGCAGGGAGACCTAACTATGGCTACACCTTC
d_gene: TRBD1; abundance: -; j_gene: TRBJ1-2; v_gene: TRBV5-4; CDR3aa: CASSLGLNSGQGAGGYTF; CDR3nt: TGTGCCAGCAGCTTGGGCCTGAACTCGGGACAGGGGGCAGGGGGCTACACCTTC
d_gene: -; abundance: -; j_gene: TRBJ1-2; v_gene: TRBV5-4; CDR3aa: CASSRPTTGFLNYGYTF; CDR3nt: TGTGCCAGCAGCCGTCCTACTACAGGGTTCCTTAACTATGGCTACACCTTC
d_gene: TRBD2; abundance: -; j_gene: TRBJ2-4; v_gene: TRBV29-1; CDR3aa: CSVASGGNIQYF; CDR3nt: TGCAGCGTTGCCTCCGGGGGGAACATTCAGTACTTC
d_gene: -; abundance: -; j_gene: TRBJ2-7; v_gene: TRBV28; CDR3aa: CASSLTVPSVGSYEQYF; CDR3nt: TGTGCCAGCAGTCTGACAGTGCCTTCAGTGGGGTCCTACGAGCAGTACTTC
d_gene: TRBD1; abundance: -; j_gene: TRBJ1-1; v_gene: TRBV18; CDR3aa: CASSPTWTGRTEAFF; CDR3nt: TGTGCCAGCTCGCCGACTTGGACAGGGCGTACTGAAGCTTTCTTT
d_gene: -; abundance: -; j_gene: TRBJ2-7; v_gene: TRBV2; CDR3aa: CASRRGMSSYEQYF; CDR3nt: TGTGCCAGCAGAAGGGGGATGAGCTCCTACGAGCAGTACTTC
d_gene: -; abundance: -; j_gene: TRBJ1-1; v_gene: TRBV2; CDR3aa: CASSEGVNTEAFF; CDR3nt: TGTGCCAGCAGTGAGGGGGTGAACACTGAAGCTTTCTTT
d_gene: -; abundance: -; j_gene: TRBJ2-5; v_gene: TRBV18; CDR3aa: CASSAQLALVGLQETQYF; CDR3nt: TGTGCCAGCTCAGCCCAACTAGCCCTAGTTGGCCTTCAAGAGACCCAGTACTTC
d_gene: -; abundance: once; j_gene: TRBJ1-4; v_gene: TRBV27; CDR3aa: CASSLLGEEKLFF; CDR3nt: TGTGCCAGCAGTTTGTTGGGAGAAGAAAAACTGTTTTTT
d_gene: -; abundance: -; j_gene: TRBJ1-5; v_gene: TRBV7-3; CDR3aa: CASSLTEAYSNQPQHF; CDR3nt: TGTGCCAGCAGCTTAACCGAGGCATATAGCAATCAGCCCCAGCATTTT
d_gene: -; abundance: -; j_gene: TRBJ1-1; v_gene: TRBV18; CDR3aa: CASSGTGGNTEAFF; CDR3nt: TGTGCCAGCTCAGGTACCGGGGGAAACACTGAAGCTTTCTTT
d_gene: -; abundance: -; j_gene: TRBJ1-1; v_gene: TRBV5-1; CDR3aa: CASSLVPGSTEAFF; CDR3nt: TGCGCCAGCAGCTTGGTCCCGGGATCCACTGAAGCTTTCTTT
d_gene: TRBD1; abundance: -; j_gene: TRBJ1-6; v_gene: TRBV7-2; CDR3aa: CASSLAGGGSPLHF; CDR3nt: TGTGCCAGCAGCTTAGCAGGGGGCGGTTCACCCCTCCACTTT
d_gene: TRBD1; abundance: few; j_gene: TRBJ2-6; v_gene: TRBV7-9; CDR3aa: CASSLGTGATGANVLTF; CDR3nt: TGTGCCAGCAGCCTCGGGACAGGGGCAACTGGGGCCAACGTCCTGACTTTC
d_gene: TRBD2; abundance: -; j_gene: TRBJ2-3; v_gene: TRBV10-3; CDR3aa: CAIEVAGGGSTDTQYF; CDR3nt: TGTGCCATCGAGGTAGCGGGGGGCGGTAGCACAGATACGCAGTATTTT
d_gene: -; abundance: -; j_gene: TRBJ1-1; v_gene: TRBV11-2; CDR3aa: CASASGYTEAFF; CDR3nt: TGTGCCAGCGCCTCAGGGTACACTGAAGCTTTCTTT
d_gene: -; abundance: -; j_gene: TRBJ1-1; v_gene: TRBV5-1; CDR3aa: CASSLGIGLNTEAFF; CDR3nt: TGCGCCAGCAGCTTGGGGATAGGATTGAACACTGAAGCTTTCTTT
d_gene: TRBD1; abundance: -; j_gene: TRBJ1-2; v_gene: TRBV20-1; CDR3aa: CSAGRDRIYTF; CDR3nt: TGCAGTGCTGGGAGGGACAGAATCTACACCTTC
d_gene: -; abundance: -; j_gene: TRBJ2-3; v_gene: TRBV28; CDR3aa: CASSLIGASAGDTQYF; CDR3nt: TGTGCCAGCAGTTTAATAGGGGCTAGCGCTGGAGATACGCAGTATTTT
d_gene: -; abundance: -; j_gene: TRBJ1-3; v_gene: TRBV2; CDR3aa: CASSEGGNTIYF; CDR3nt: TGTGCCAGCAGTGAAGGGGGAAACACCATATATTTT
d_gene: TRBD1; abundance: once; j_gene: TRBJ1-5; v_gene: TRBV5-5; CDR3aa: CASRRQGDSNQPQHF; CDR3nt: TGTGCCAGCAGGCGACAGGGGGATAGCAATCAGCCCCAGCATTTT
d_gene: TRBD1; abundance: -; j_gene: TRBJ1-2; v_gene: TRBV4-1; CDR3aa: CASSQVDRGHYGYTF; CDR3nt: TGCGCCAGCAGCCAGGTTGACAGGGGGCACTATGGCTACACCTTC
d_gene: TRBD2; abundance: -; j_gene: TRBJ2-2; v_gene: TRBV7-8; CDR3aa: CASSRRGDDTGELFF; CDR3nt: TGTGCCAGCAGTAGACGGGGGGATGACACCGGGGAGCTGTTTTTT
d_gene: -; abundance: -; j_gene: TRBJ1-4; v_gene: TRBV25-1; CDR3aa: CASSESNEKLFF; CDR3nt: TGTGCCAGCAGTGAAAGTAATGAAAAACTGTTTTTT
d_gene: -; abundance: -; j_gene: TRBJ2-5; v_gene: TRBV29-1; CDR3aa: CSGLVLNQETQYF; CDR3nt: TGCAGCGGACTGGTTTTGAACCAAGAGACCCAGTACTTC
d_gene: TRBD1; abundance: few; j_gene: TRBJ1-4; v_gene: TRBV4-3; CDR3aa: CASSSRQGPEKLFF; CDR3nt: TGCGCCAGCAGCTCCCGACAGGGACCTGAAAAACTGTTTTTT
d_gene: -; abundance: -; j_gene: TRBJ2-3; v_gene: TRBV10-3; CDR3aa: CAISMGGSTDTQYF; CDR3nt: TGTGCCATCTCGATGGGGGGAAGCACAGATACGCAGTATTTT
d_gene: -; abundance: -; j_gene: TRBJ1-1; v_gene: TRBV9; CDR3aa: CASSGVSRVTEAFF; CDR3nt: TGTGCCAGCAGCGGAGTAAGCAGGGTGACTGAAGCTTTCTTT
d_gene: TRBD2; abundance: -; j_gene: TRBJ2-1; v_gene: TRBV5-1; CDR3aa: CASSFGWSGGRYNEQFF; CDR3nt: TGCGCCAGCAGCTTTGGATGGAGCGGGGGTCGATACAATGAGCAGTTCTTC
d_gene: TRBD1; abundance: -; j_gene: TRBJ1-2; v_gene: TRBV19; CDR3aa: CASSVGQGRTNYGYTF; CDR3nt: TGTGCCAGTAGTGTAGGACAGGGGAGAACTAACTATGGCTACACCTTC
d_gene: TRBD1; abundance: -; j_gene: TRBJ2-7; v_gene: TRBV5-1; CDR3aa: CASSAADRGYEQYF; CDR3nt: TGCGCCAGCAGCGCCGCGGACAGGGGCTACGAGCAGTACTTC
d_gene: TRBD1; abundance: -; j_gene: TRBJ2-2; v_gene: TRBV5-6; CDR3aa: CASSPDRGWNTGELFF; CDR3nt: TGTGCCAGCAGCCCTGACAGGGGATGGAACACCGGGGAGCTGTTTTTT
d_gene: -; abundance: -; j_gene: TRBJ1-2; v_gene: TRBV5-5; CDR3aa: CASSLINSRDYGYTF; CDR3nt: TGTGCCAGCAGCCTCATCAACAGTAGGGACTATGGCTACACCTTC
d_gene: -; abundance: -; j_gene: TRBJ1-1; v_gene: TRBV7-2; CDR3aa: CASSRGGGGGWNTEAFF; CDR3nt: TGTGCCAGCAGCCGGGGGGGAGGAGGCGGATGGAACACTGAAGCTTTCTTT
d_gene: TRBD2; abundance: -; j_gene: TRBJ2-1; v_gene: TRBV28; CDR3aa: CASRGRGGPYNEQFF; CDR3nt: TGTGCCAGTAGAGGGCGGGGGGGACCCTACAATGAGCAGTTCTTC
d_gene: -; abundance: -; j_gene: TRBJ1-2; v_gene: TRBV5-4; CDR3aa: CASSPGVENYGYTF; CDR3nt: TGTGCCAGCAGCCCCGGGGTCGAAAACTATGGCTACACCTTC
d_gene: TRBD1; abundance: -; j_gene: TRBJ1-2; v_gene: TRBV6-6; CDR3aa: CASSFTGGENYGYTF; CDR3nt: TGTGCCAGCAGTTTCACAGGGGGGGAAAACTATGGCTACACCTTC
d_gene: TRBD1; abundance: -; j_gene: TRBJ2-1; v_gene: TRBV6-5; CDR3aa: CASSYLRTGQNEQFF; CDR3nt: TGTGCCAGCAGTTACCTTAGGACAGGGCAGAATGAGCAGTTCTTC
d_gene: -; abundance: -; j_gene: TRBJ2-3; v_gene: TRBV5-6; CDR3aa: CASSLFLAGGTDTQYF; CDR3nt: TGTGCCAGCAGCTTGTTTCTGGCCGGAGGCACAGATACGCAGTATTTT
d_gene: -; abundance: -; j_gene: TRBJ2-7; v_gene: TRBV15; CDR3aa: CATSYLQGPYEQYF; CDR3nt: TGTGCCACCAGCTATCTACAGGGACCCTACGAGCAGTACTTC
d_gene: -; abundance: -; j_gene: TRBJ1-5; v_gene: TRBV6-5; CDR3aa: CASSYSHRLSNQPQHF; CDR3nt: TGTGCCAGCAGTTACTCGCACAGACTTAGCAATCAGCCCCAGCATTTT
d_gene: -; abundance: -; j_gene: TRBJ1-4; v_gene: TRBV29-1; CDR3aa: CSVKDEKLFF; CDR3nt: TGCAGCGTGAAAGATGAAAAACTGTTTTTT
d_gene: TRBD1; abundance: -; j_gene: TRBJ1-2; v_gene: TRBV7-2; CDR3aa: CASSPGRDRAYGYTF; CDR3nt: TGTGCCAGCAGCCCAGGTCGGGACAGGGCCTATGGCTACACCTTC
d_gene: -; abundance: -; j_gene: TRBJ1-1; v_gene: TRBV15; CDR3aa: CATSRVPENTEAFF; CDR3nt: TGTGCCACCAGCAGAGTCCCCGAGAACACTGAAGCTTTCTTT
d_gene: -; abundance: -; j_gene: TRBJ1-1; v_gene: TRBV19; CDR3aa: CASSTQGHSNTEAFF; CDR3nt: TGTGCCAGTAGTACCCAGGGACACTCGAACACTGAAGCTTTCTTT